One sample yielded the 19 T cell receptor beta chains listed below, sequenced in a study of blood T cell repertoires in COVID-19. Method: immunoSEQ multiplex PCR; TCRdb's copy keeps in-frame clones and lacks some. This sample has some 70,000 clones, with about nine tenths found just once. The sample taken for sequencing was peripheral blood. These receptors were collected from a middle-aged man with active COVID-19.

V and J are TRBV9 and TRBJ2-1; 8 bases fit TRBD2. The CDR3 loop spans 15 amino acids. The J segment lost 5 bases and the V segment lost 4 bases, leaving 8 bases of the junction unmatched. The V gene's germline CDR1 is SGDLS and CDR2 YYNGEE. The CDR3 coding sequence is TGTGCCAGCAGCTCCCGGACTAGCACCGACAATGAGCAGTTCTTC. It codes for CASSSRTSTDNEQFF.

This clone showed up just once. The chain's CDR3 is CSVAPGADYGYTF. The CDR3 region has the DNA TGCAGCGTGGCCCCAGGGGCGGACTATGGCTACACCTTC. The V call is TRBV29-1, the J call TRBJ1-2, with D possibly TRBD1 on 6 matching bases. V dropped 6 bases and J dropped 3 bases, with 14 bases sitting between them. Germline CDR1 reads SQVTM; CDR2 reads ANQGSEA. The CDR3 totals 13 residues.

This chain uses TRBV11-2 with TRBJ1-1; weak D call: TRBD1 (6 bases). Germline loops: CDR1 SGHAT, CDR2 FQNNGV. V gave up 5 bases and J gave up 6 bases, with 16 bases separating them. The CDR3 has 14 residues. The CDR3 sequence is CASSPPGQSSEAFF. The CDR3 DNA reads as TGTGCCAGCAGCCCCCCCGGACAGTCCTCTGAAGCTTTCTTT.

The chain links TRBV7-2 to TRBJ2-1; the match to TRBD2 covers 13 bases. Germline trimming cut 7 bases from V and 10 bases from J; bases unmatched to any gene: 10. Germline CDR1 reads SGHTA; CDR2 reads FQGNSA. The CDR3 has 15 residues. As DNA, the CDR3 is TGTGCCAGCAACGCACTAGCGGGAGGGCTCCGGGAGCAGTTCTTC. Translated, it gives CASNALAGGLREQFF.

Written as DNA, the CDR3 is TGCGCCAGCAGCAAGGGACAGCTTAGCACAGATACGCAGTATTTT. It codes for CASSKGQLSTDTQYF. The chain is built from TRBV5-1 and TRBJ2-3, with 7 nucleotides matching TRBD1. The germline gives CDR1 SGHRS, CDR2 YFSETQ. The CDR3 is 15 residues long. V shed 4 bases, J shed 0 bases, and the junction held 5 bases outside the gene matches.

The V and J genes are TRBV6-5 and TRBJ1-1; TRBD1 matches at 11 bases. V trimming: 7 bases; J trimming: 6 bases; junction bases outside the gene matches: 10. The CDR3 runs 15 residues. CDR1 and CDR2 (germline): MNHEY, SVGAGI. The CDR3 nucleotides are TGTGCCAGCATCCCGCACGGGACAGGGGGTTCTGAAGCTTTCTTT. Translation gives CASIPHGTGGSEAFF.

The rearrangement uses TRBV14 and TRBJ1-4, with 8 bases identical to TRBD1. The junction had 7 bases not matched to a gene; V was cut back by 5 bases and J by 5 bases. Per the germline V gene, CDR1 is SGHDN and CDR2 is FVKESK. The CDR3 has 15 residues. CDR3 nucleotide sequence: TGTGCCAGCAGCGGAGCCAGGGGGCAAAATGAAAAACTGTTTTTT. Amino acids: CASSGARGQNEKLFF. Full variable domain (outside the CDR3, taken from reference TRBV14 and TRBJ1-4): EAGVTQFPSHSVIEKGQTVTLRCDPISGHDNLYWYRRVMGKEIKFLLHFVKESKQDESGMPNNRFLAERTGGTYSTLKVQPAELEDSGVYFCASSGARGQNEKLFFGSGTQLSVL.

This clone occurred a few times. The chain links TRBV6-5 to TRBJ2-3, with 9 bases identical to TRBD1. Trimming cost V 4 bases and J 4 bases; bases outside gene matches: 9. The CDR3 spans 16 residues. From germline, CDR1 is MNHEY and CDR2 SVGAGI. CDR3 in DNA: TGTGCCAGCAGTTCCCACAGGGGGCTTAAAGCAGATACGCAGTATTTT. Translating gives CASSSHRGLKADTQYF.

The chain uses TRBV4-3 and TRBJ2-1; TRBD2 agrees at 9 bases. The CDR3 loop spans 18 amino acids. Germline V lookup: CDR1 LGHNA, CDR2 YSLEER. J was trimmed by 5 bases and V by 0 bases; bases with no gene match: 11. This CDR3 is CASSQDWGGRARNNEQFF. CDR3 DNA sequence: TGCGCCAGCAGCCAAGATTGGGGCGGGAGGGCCCGAAACAATGAGCAGTTCTTC.

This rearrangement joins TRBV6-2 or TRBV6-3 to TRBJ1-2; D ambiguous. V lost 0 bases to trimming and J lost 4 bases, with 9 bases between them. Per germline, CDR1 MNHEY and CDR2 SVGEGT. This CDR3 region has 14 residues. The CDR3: CASSYSSRSYGYTF. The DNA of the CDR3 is TGTGCCAGCAGTTACTCGAGTCGAAGCTATGGCTACACCTTC.

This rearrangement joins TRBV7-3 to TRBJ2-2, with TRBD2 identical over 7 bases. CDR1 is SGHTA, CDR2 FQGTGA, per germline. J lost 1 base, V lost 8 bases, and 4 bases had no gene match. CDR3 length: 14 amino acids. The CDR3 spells CASEAGMNTGELFF. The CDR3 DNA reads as TGTGCCAGCGAAGCGGGAATGAACACCGGGGAGCTGTTTTTT.

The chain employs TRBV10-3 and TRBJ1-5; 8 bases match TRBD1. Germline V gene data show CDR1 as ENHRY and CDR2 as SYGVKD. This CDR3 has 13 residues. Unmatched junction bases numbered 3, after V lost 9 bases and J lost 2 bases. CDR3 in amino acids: CAIQGAGNQPQHF. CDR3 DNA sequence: TGTGCCATTCAGGGGGCCGGCAATCAGCCCCAGCATTTT.

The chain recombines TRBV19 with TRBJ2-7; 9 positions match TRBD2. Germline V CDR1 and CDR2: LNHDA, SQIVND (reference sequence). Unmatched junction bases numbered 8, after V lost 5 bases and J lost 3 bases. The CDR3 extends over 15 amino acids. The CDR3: CASSPRGGSSYEQYF. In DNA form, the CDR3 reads TGTGCCAGTAGTCCGCGGGGGGGTTCGAGCTACGAGCAGTACTTC.

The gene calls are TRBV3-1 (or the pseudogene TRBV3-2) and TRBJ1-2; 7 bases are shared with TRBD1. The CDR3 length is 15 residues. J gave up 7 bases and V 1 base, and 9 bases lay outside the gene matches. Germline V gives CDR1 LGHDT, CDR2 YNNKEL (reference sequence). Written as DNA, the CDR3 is TGTGCCAGCAGCCAAGCGGATATCAGGGGGAGTGGCTACACCTTC. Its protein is CASSQADIRGSGYTF.

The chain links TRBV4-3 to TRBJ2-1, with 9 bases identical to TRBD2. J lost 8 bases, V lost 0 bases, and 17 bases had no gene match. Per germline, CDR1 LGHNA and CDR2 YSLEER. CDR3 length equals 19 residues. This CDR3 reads CASSQDWGSGRGGRDEQFF. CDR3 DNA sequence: TGCGCCAGCAGCCAAGATTGGGGTAGCGGGAGAGGAGGGAGAGATGAGCAGTTCTTC.

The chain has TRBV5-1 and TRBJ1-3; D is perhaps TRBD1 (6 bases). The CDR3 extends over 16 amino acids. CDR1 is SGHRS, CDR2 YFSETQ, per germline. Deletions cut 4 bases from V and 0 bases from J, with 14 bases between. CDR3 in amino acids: CASSEGQTFSGNTIYF. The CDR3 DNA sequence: TGCGCCAGCAGCGAAGGACAGACCTTCTCTGGAAACACCATATATTTT.

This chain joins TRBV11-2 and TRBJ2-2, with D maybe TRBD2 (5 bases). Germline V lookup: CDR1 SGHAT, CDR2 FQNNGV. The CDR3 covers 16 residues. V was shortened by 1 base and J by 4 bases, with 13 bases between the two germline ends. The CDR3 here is CASSLVGRGSTGELFF. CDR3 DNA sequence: TGTGCCAGCAGCTTAGTAGGCCGAGGGAGCACCGGGGAGCTGTTTTTT.

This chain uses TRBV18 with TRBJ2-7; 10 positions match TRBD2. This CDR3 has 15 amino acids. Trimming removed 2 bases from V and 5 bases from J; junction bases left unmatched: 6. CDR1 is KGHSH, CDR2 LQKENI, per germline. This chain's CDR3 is CASSPVASGSDEQYF. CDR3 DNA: TGTGCCAGCTCACCAGTCGCTAGCGGGAGCGACGAGCAGTACTTC.

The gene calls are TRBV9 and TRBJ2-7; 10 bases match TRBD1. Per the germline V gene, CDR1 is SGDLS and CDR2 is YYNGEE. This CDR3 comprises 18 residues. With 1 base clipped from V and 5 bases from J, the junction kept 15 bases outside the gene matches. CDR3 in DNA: TGTGCCAGCAGCGTACCCTCCCGGACAGGGGGATACCTTAACGAGCAGTACTTC. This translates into CASSVPSRTGGYLNEQYF.